This T cell receptor beta chain was recovered during a study of blood T cell repertoires in COVID-19. About the study: Specimens from acute and convalescent COVID-19 originated in the United States, Italy and Spain.

Original methodology: By means of reference gene primer amplification, nucleated cell counts were estimated. The assay was immunoSEQ multiplex PCR, and TCRdb's table has in-frame clones only and misses some. For V, J and clone size, that table is used; D and trimming come from the DNA. The sample includes around 190,000 clones, approximately 80% of them seen just once. This clonotype originated in a human donor in a cohort sampled during active COVID-19. The sequenced sample was peripheral blood.

The CDR3 DNA sequence: TGTGCCAGCTCATCAGTGGGGACAGGGGGCTATGGCTACACCTTC. The encoded protein is CASSSVGTGGYGYTF. The chain is built from TRBV18 and TRBJ1-2, with 11 nucleotides matching TRBD1. From germline, CDR1 is KGHSH and CDR2 LQKENI. The CDR3 is 15 amino acids. The V segment lost 5 bases and the J segment 4 bases; nucleotides outside the gene matches: 6. Based on the CDR3 plus reference TRBV18 and TRBJ1-2, the full variable domain is NAGVMQNPRHLVRRRGQEARLRCSPMKGHSHVYWYRQLPEEGLKFMVYLQKENIIDESGMPKERFSAEFPKEGPSILRIQQVVRGDSAAYFCASSSVGTGGYGYTFGSGTRLTVV.